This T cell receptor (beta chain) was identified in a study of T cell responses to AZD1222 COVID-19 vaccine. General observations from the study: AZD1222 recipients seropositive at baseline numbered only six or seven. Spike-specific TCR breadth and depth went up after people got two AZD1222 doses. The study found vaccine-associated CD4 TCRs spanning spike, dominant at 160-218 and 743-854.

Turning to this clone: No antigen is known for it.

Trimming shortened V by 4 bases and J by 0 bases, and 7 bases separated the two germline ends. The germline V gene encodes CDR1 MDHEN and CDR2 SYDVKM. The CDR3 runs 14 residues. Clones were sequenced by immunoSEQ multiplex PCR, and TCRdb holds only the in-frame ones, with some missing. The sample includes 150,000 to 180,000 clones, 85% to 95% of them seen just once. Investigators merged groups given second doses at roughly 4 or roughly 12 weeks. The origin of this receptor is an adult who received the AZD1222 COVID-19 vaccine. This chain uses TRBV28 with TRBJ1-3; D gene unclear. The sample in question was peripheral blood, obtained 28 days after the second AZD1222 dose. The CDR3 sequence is CASSWWSSGNTIYF. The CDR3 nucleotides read TGTGCCAGCAGTTGGTGGAGCTCTGGAAACACCATATATTTT. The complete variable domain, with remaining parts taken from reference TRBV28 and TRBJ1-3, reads DVKVTQSSRYLVKRTGEKVFLECVQDMDHENMFWYRQDPGLGLRLIYFSYDVKMKEKGDIPEGYSVSREKKERFSLILESASTNQTSMYLCASSWWSSGNTIYFGEGSWLTVV.